These 20 T cell receptor beta chains originate from one sample sequenced in a study of blood T cell repertoires in COVID-19. Sequencing used immunoSEQ multiplex PCR; TCRdb keeps in-frame clones, though not all of them. The sample shows about 36,000 clones, about three quarters of them seen only once. The sample was peripheral blood. The receptors shown here come from a man aged 60 to 69 with active COVID-19.

This chain links TRBV27 with TRBJ2-1, with 8 bases fitting TRBD1. The germline gives CDR1 MNHEY, CDR2 SMNVEV (reference sequence). The CDR3 consists of 14 residues. Germline trimming cut 3 bases from V and 7 bases from J; bases unmatched to any gene: 5. CDR3 sequence: CASSFGQGTNEQFF. DNA of the CDR3: TGTGCCAGCAGTTTTGGACAGGGTACGAATGAGCAGTTCTTC.

The rearrangement links TRBV7-8 to TRBJ2-1, with 11 bases matching TRBD2. Germline values: CDR1 SGHVS, CDR2 FQNEAQ. The CDR3 covers 16 residues. J gave up 8 bases and V 1 base, and 7 bases lay outside the gene matches. The DNA for the CDR3 is TGTGCCAGCAGCTTAGTAGGTAGCGGGGGGGCCTATGAGCAGTTCTTC. It translates to CASSLVGSGGAYEQFF.

This clone was detected a few times. The gene calls are TRBV19 and TRBJ1-5; 7 bases agree with TRBD1. V was clipped by 5 bases and J by 5 bases; unmatched bases: 12. The CDR3 contains 16 residues. Germline CDR1 and CDR2: LNHDA and SQIVND (reference sequence). The CDR3 is CASSPLKDRDDQPQHF. CDR3 nucleotide sequence: TGTGCCAGTAGTCCCTTAAAAGACAGGGACGATCAGCCCCAGCATTTT.

V usage is TRBV27 and J usage is TRBJ1-1, with TRBD1 identical over 11 bases. J gave up 10 bases and V 6 bases, and 13 bases lay outside the gene matches. CDR1 is MNHEY and CDR2 is SMNVEV in the germline V gene (reference sequence). This CDR3 spans 15 amino acids. CDR3 amino acids: CASRGRGTGGLGAFF. The CDR3 DNA is TGTGCCAGCAGGGGCCGTGGGACAGGGGGGTTGGGAGCTTTCTTT.

CDR3 sequence reads: CASSPTGQGNYGYTF. The CDR3 DNA follows: TGTGCCAGCAGCCCAACCGGACAGGGAAACTATGGCTACACCTTC. The V call is TRBV5-4, the J call TRBJ1-2; 8 bases agree with TRBD1. Germline loops: CDR1 SGHNT, CDR2 YYREEE (reference sequence). The CDR3 contains 15 residues. Trimming at V came to 4 bases and at J to 2 bases, leaving 7 bases not matched to a gene.

V gene TRBV7-9 combines with J gene TRBJ2-7; 7 bases line up with TRBD2. V lost 1 base to trimming and J lost 9 bases; unmatched junction nucleotides: 3. Germline V gives CDR1 SEHNR, CDR2 FQNEAQ (reference sequence). CDR3 length equals 12 residues. The DNA of the CDR3 is TGTGCCAGCAGCTTAGACGAGCGGGGGCAGTACTTC. Translation: CASSLDERGQYF. The full variable domain, completed using reference TRBV7-9 and TRBJ2-7, is DTGVSQNPRHKITKRGQNVTFRCDPISEHNRLYWYRQTLGQGPEFLTYFQNEAQLEKSRLLSDRFSAERPKGSFSTLEIQRTEQGDSAMYLCASSLDERGQYFGPGTRLTVT.

The rearrangement joins TRBV28 to TRBJ2-7, with 13 bases that match TRBD2. The ends lost 5 bases at V and 3 bases at J; junction bases unmatched: 7. This CDR3 has 16 residues. Germline V gives CDR1 MDHEN, CDR2 SYDVKM. The chain's CDR3 is CASSGGTSGNRYEQYF. The CDR3 DNA follows: TGTGCCAGCAGTGGGGGGACTAGCGGGAACCGCTACGAGCAGTACTTC.

This clone was counted only a few times. V gene TRBV5-4 combines with J gene TRBJ2-2; 16 bases agree with TRBD2. The V segment lost 4 bases and the J segment 1 base; nucleotides outside the gene matches: 7. The CDR3 has 19 amino acids. Germline V gene sequence: CDR1 SGHNT, CDR2 YYREEE (reference sequence). CDR3 coding DNA: TGTGCCAGCAGCCCTGGGACTAGCGGGAGGGCCAGGAACACCGGGGAGCTGTTTTTT. Translated: CASSPGTSGRARNTGELFF.

This clone showed up just a few times. This chain links TRBV28 with TRBJ2-7; D is unresolved. Trimming removed 6 bases at V and 7 bases at J, with 13 bases between. Germline CDR1 is MDHEN and CDR2 is SYDVKM. CDR3 length: 12 residues. This CDR3 is CASSNPLREQYF. The CDR3 nucleotides read TGTGCCAGCAGCAACCCACTACGGGAGCAGTACTTC.

V gene TRBV9 combines with J gene TRBJ2-7; D may be TRBD1 (6 bases). V was shortened by 4 bases and J by 3 bases, with 14 bases between the two germline ends. Germline V CDR1 and CDR2: SGDLS, YYNGEE. This CDR3 has 14 residues. CDR3 region: CASSPTGHGYEQYF. The CDR3 DNA reads as TGTGCCAGCAGCCCTACGGGACATGGCTACGAGCAGTACTTC.

This chain links TRBV7-8 with TRBJ1-2, with D possibly TRBD1 on 6 matching bases. The CDR3 loop spans 16 amino acids. In germline, CDR1 is SGHVS, CDR2 FQNEAQ. V was pared by 3 bases and J by 0 bases, with 14 bases between. The DNA for the CDR3 is TGTGCCAGCAGCTTTAGGAGGACAGAATCTAACTATGGCTACACCTTC. Translated: CASSFRRTESNYGYTF.

The chain combines TRBV5-1 with TRBJ1-2; D is undetermined. The germline V and J ends were trimmed by 1 base and 0 bases, with 10 bases remaining between them. The CDR3 is 15 amino acids. Germline V gene lookup returns CDR1 SGHRS and CDR2 YFSETQ. The CDR3 nucleotides read TGCGCCAGCAGCTTGTGGCACGAACCTAACTATGGCTACACCTTC. It codes for CASSLWHEPNYGYTF.

This clone was observed once. The J gene is TRBJ1-2, the V gene TRBV7-9, with 7 bases lining up with TRBD1. Trimming cost V 5 bases and J 5 bases; bases outside gene matches: 5. The CDR3 consists of 13 residues. CDR1 and CDR2 from the germline V gene are SEHNR and FQNEAQ (reference sequence). In nucleotides, the CDR3 is TGTGCCAGCAGCGAGACAGGGCCATATGGCTACACCTTC. This gives the protein CASSETGPYGYTF.

This chain links TRBV4-2 with TRBJ2-1; 7 bases align to TRBD2. This CDR3 spans 15 amino acids. Trimming removed 1 base from V and 3 bases from J; junction bases left unmatched: 3. The germline V gene has CDR1 LGHNA and CDR2 YNFKEQ. In nucleotides, the CDR3 is TGTGCCAGCAGCCAAGCTGGCGGGAGCTACAATGAGCAGTTCTTC. This translates into CASSQAGGSYNEQFF.

This chain connects TRBV5-3 to TRBJ1-6, with TRBD1 matching over 8 bases. TRBV5-3 is known as an ORF, though its function is uncertain. CDR3 size: 19 residues. V lost 4 bases to trimming and J lost 0 bases; unmatched junction nucleotides: 12. CDR3 bases: TGTGCCAGAAGCCCGGCGGACAGGGACAAAAGCTCCTATAATTCACCCCTCCACTTT. It translates to CARSPADRDKSSYNSPLHF.

This chain connects TRBV18 to TRBJ1-4; 9 positions match TRBD1. V lost 2 bases and J lost 7; bases outside the gene matches: 11. Germline V gene lookup returns CDR1 KGHSH and CDR2 LQKENI. The CDR3 consists of 17 residues. The CDR3 sequence: CASSPSGTGTGVEKLFF. The CDR3 DNA sequence: TGTGCCAGCTCACCATCCGGGACAGGGACGGGTGTTGAAAAACTGTTTTTT.

CDR3 in DNA: TGTGCCAGCAGCTTTATAAATTCACCCCTCCACTTT. Translation gives CASSFINSPLHF. The chain carries TRBV7-2 and TRBJ1-6; no clear D. The germline CDR1 and CDR2 sequences are SGHTA and FQGNSA. The CDR3 runs to 12 residues. V lost 3 bases, J lost 7 bases, and 4 bases lay in between.

The CDR3 DNA reads TGTGCCAGCAGCGTAGAACAGTCCCTAACTGAAGCTTTCTTT. Translation: CASSVEQSLTEAFF. The rearrangement joins TRBV9 to TRBJ1-1; no clear D gene. V lost 0 bases and J lost 5, with 11 bases in between. Germline CDR1 is SGDLS and CDR2 is YYNGEE. This CDR3 comprises 14 residues.

This clone was detected only a few times. The chain has TRBV14 and TRBJ2-1, with 12 bases that match TRBD2. Germline CDR1 is SGHDN and CDR2 is FVKESK. V dropped 0 bases and J dropped 4; count of bases not matched to a gene: 4. The CDR3 sequence is 17 residues long. The CDR3 bases are TGTGCCAGCAGCCAAGAGGGGACTAGCGGGCCGTACAATGAGCAGTTCTTC. Protein: CASSQEGTSGPYNEQFF.

The chain's CDR3 is CAISPGTTTDTQYF. CDR3 nucleotides: TGTGCCATCAGCCCGGGGACAACCACAGATACGCAGTATTTT. This chain uses TRBV10-3 with TRBJ2-3, with a weak D call TRBD1 (6 bases). Trimming pared 6 bases from V and 2 bases from J, leaving 12 bases between. The germline CDR1 and CDR2 sequences are ENHRY and SYGVKD. There are 14 residues in the CDR3.